Presented here are 18 T cell receptor beta chains from one specimen sequenced in a study of tumour-infiltrating T cells in Burkitt lymphoma. This table comes from immunoSEQ multiplex PCR, and its TCRdb copy is limited to in-frame clones, with some not included. Of 6,400 or so clones in the sample, approximately 87% were seen once. Sequenced: tumor tissue. These receptors were collected from a human donor with Burkitt lymphoma.

The genes are TRBV30 and TRBJ2-1, with unresolved D. This CDR3 is built from 12 residues. The germline gives CDR1 GTSNPN, CDR2 SVGIG (reference sequence). V was trimmed by 5 bases and J by 5 bases, leaving 10 bases between them. The CDR3 sequence: CAWDLNHNEQFF. The CDR3 region has the DNA TGTGCCTGGGACCTAAATCACAATGAGCAGTTCTTC. Using reference TRBV30 and TRBJ2-1 for the parts outside the CDR3, the full variable domain is SQTIHQWPATLVQPVGSPLSLECTVEGTSNPNLYWYRQAAGRGLQLLFYSVGIGQISSEVPQNLSASRPQDRQFILSSKKLLLSDSGFYLCAWDLNHNEQFFGPGTRLTVL.

In its sample, this clone was seen a few times. J is TRBJ1-4 and V is TRBV19; D may be TRBD1 (5 bases). Trimming left V 6 bases short and J 4 bases short, with 15 bases between. The CDR3 has 15 residues. Germline V lookup: CDR1 LNHDA, CDR2 SQIVND (reference sequence). As DNA, the CDR3 is TGTGCCAGTAGCAAGATACAGGCGCTTAATGAAAAACTGTTTTTT. Its translation: CASSKIQALNEKLFF.

V and J are TRBV6-5 and TRBJ2-3; D is perhaps TRBD1 (5 bases). The CDR3 runs 14 residues. With 2 bases removed from V and 3 bases from J, the gap between germline ends came to 9 bases. CDR1 and CDR2 (germline): MNHEY, SVGAGI. CDR3 protein: CASSYGAGTDTQYF. CDR3 nucleotides: TGTGCCAGCAGTTACGGGGCAGGGACAGATACGCAGTATTTT.

The rearrangement links TRBV5-1 to TRBJ1-4; 7 bases fit TRBD1. CDR3 length: 14 residues. The J segment lost 3 bases and the V segment lost 4 bases, leaving 3 bases of the junction unmatched. Germline assignment: CDR1 SGHRS and CDR2 YFSETQ. CDR3 loop: CASSVGTANEKLFF. CDR3 DNA sequence: TGCGCCAGCAGCGTAGGGACAGCTAATGAAAAACTGTTTTTT.

The chain recombines TRBV2 with TRBJ2-5; no clear D gene. The CDR3 is 13 amino acids. V was shortened by 6 bases and J by 2 bases, with 10 bases between the two germline ends. Germline V gene lookup returns CDR1 SNHLY and CDR2 FYNNEI. The CDR3 sequence is CASSAGLQETQYF. The DNA for the CDR3 is TGTGCCAGCAGCGCCGGGCTACAAGAGACCCAGTACTTC.

The chain carries TRBV6-5 and TRBJ1-1, with 7 bases lining up with TRBD1. The trim removed 6 bases at V and 2 bases at J, leaving 6 bases unmatched. The CDR3 extends over 14 amino acids. Germline assignment: CDR1 MNHEY and CDR2 SVGAGI. The CDR3 DNA is TGTGCCAGCAGGTCCGGACAGGCCAACACTGAAGCTTTCTTT. As protein: CASRSGQANTEAFF.

The rearrangement joins TRBV7-3 to TRBJ1-1; weak D call: TRBD1 (5 bases). CDR1 is SGHTA and CDR2 is FQGTGA in the germline V gene. The CDR3 loop spans 14 amino acids. V lost 2 bases to trimming and J lost 0 bases, with 7 bases between them. The CDR3 here is CASSLQGLNTEAFF. The CDR3 region has the DNA TGTGCCAGCAGCTTACAGGGTCTGAACACTGAAGCTTTCTTT.

The table lists this clone with a count of one. The chain is built from TRBV19 and TRBJ1-1, with a possible D match to TRBD1 (5 bases). This CDR3 has 13 residues. V was cut by 4 bases and J by 6 bases, with 12 bases left in between. In germline, CDR1 is LNHDA, CDR2 SQIVND (reference sequence). In nucleotides, the CDR3 is TGTGCCAGTAGTAAGCTGGGGCGCGCTGAAGCTTTCTTT. Translating gives CASSKLGRAEAFF.

This clone was seen a few times. V gene TRBV7-9 combines with J gene TRBJ2-1; TRBD2 matches 10 bases. Per germline, CDR1 SEHNR and CDR2 FQNEAQ (reference sequence). The V segment lost 3 bases and the J segment 10 bases; nucleotides outside the gene matches: 6. The CDR3 contains 14 residues. The CDR3 DNA sequence: TGTGCCAGCAGCTTTTTAGCGGGAGGAGAGGAGCAGTTCTTC. It translates to CASSFLAGGEEQFF.

This chain uses TRBV29-1 with TRBJ2-5; 10 bases line up with TRBD2. This CDR3 is 13 amino acids long. V lost 8 bases to trimming and J lost 9 bases; unmatched junction nucleotides: 12. Germline assignment: CDR1 SQVTM and CDR2 ANQGSEA. Here the CDR3 reads CSFLWASGRAQYF. DNA of the CDR3: TGCAGCTTCCTGTGGGCTAGCGGGAGAGCCCAGTACTTC.

The chain uses TRBV2 and TRBJ2-3, with D unclear. Germline CDR1 SNHLY, CDR2 FYNNEI. V was trimmed by 4 bases and J by 8 bases, leaving 7 bases between them. The CDR3 has 11 amino acids. The CDR3 sequence: CASSGQSTQYF. CDR3 DNA sequence: TGTGCCAGCAGTGGTCAGTCTACGCAGTATTTT.

V gene TRBV19 combines with J gene TRBJ1-2; D is uncertain. Trimming left V 3 bases short and J 4 bases short, with 12 bases between. Germline CDR1 is LNHDA and CDR2 is SQIVND (reference sequence). This CDR3 has 14 residues. Here the CDR3 DNA reads TGTGCCAGTAGTATCTGGCAGGATCCCTATGGCTACACCTTC. Translating gives CASSIWQDPYGYTF.

The chain uses TRBV9 and TRBJ2-7; 9 positions agree with TRBD1. V dropped 4 bases and J dropped 4; count of bases not matched to a gene: 15. The CDR3 runs 17 residues. Per germline, CDR1 SGDLS and CDR2 YYNGEE. For the CDR3, the DNA is TGTGCCAGCAGCTACGGGGCGGGACAGGGAGCGAAGTACGAGCAGTACTTC. Its translation: CASSYGAGQGAKYEQYF.

This clone appeared a single time. The chain uses TRBV7-2 and TRBJ1-6, with a tentative D call TRBD1 (5 bases). The germline V gene has CDR1 SGHTA and CDR2 FQGNSA. V was trimmed by 0 bases and J by 0 bases, leaving 9 bases between them. This CDR3 comprises 17 residues. CDR3 nucleotides: TGTGCCAGCAGCTTAGCGGGACCCAGCTCCTATAATTCACCCCTCCACTTT. This sequence encodes CASSLAGPSSYNSPLHF.

The chain carries TRBV2 and TRBJ1-2; perhaps TRBD1 as D (6 bases). The CDR3 is made up of 14 amino acids. Trimming shortened V by 11 bases and J by 5 bases, and 21 bases separated the two germline ends. CDR1 and CDR2 from the germline V gene are SNHLY and FYNNEI. The CDR3 DNA reads TGTGCCCATCAATCATATAAGGGGGGATATGGCTACACCTTC. It codes for CAHQSYKGGYGYTF.

The chain recombines TRBV19 with TRBJ2-1; no clear D. Germline lookup yields CDR1 LNHDA and CDR2 SQIVND (reference sequence). V was clipped by 6 bases and J by 0 bases, with 9 bases between them. CDR3 length: 14 residues. The CDR3 reads CASRPGFSYNEQFF. The CDR3 coding sequence is TGTGCCAGTAGGCCGGGTTTCTCCTACAATGAGCAGTTCTTC.

The chain uses TRBV4-1 and TRBJ2-3, with 9 positions matching TRBD2. This CDR3 region has 17 residues. CDR1 is MGHRA and CDR2 is YSYEKL in the germline V gene. V dropped 1 base and J dropped 5; count of bases not matched to a gene: 10. This CDR3 reads CASSQVPLAGAGDTQYF. CDR3 DNA: TGCGCCAGCAGCCAAGTTCCTTTAGCGGGAGCGGGAGATACGCAGTATTTT.

J is TRBJ1-5 and V is TRBV6-6, with a weak D call TRBD1 (5 bases). V lost 5 bases and J 6 bases, leaving 11 bases between the germline ends. Per germline, CDR1 MNHNY and CDR2 SVGAGI (reference sequence). The CDR3 spans 13 residues. CDR3 loop: CASSRAGGQPQHF. Here the CDR3 DNA reads TGTGCCAGCAGTCGTGCGGGGGGTCAGCCCCAGCATTTT.